The following is a T cell receptor beta chain sequence with its context. Its antigen is not identified. These data originate in a study of response to subunit inactivated influenza vaccine. MiXCR was run by TCRdb on the RT-PCR reads, yielding one entry per CDR3 protein. The sample consists of about 480,000 distinct CDR3 sequences, 10% to 15% of them appearing once. Study observations and caveats: After each seasonal influenza vaccination, few new T cells are recruited, the authors suggested.

The CDR3 is made up of 13 amino acids. V was shortened by 2 bases and J by 0 bases, with 7 bases between the two germline ends. Germline V lookup: CDR1 DFQATT, CDR2 SNEGSKA (reference sequence). The specimen was PBMCs from blood, collected 45 days after vaccination. The rearrangement links TRBV20-1 to TRBJ1-1; no clear D. The TCR was taken from a man aged 50-60 years who received an inactivated influenza vaccine. In nucleotides, the CDR3 is TGCAGTGCTAGATCGATGATGAACACTGAAGCTTTCTTT. This sequence encodes CSARSMMNTEAFF.